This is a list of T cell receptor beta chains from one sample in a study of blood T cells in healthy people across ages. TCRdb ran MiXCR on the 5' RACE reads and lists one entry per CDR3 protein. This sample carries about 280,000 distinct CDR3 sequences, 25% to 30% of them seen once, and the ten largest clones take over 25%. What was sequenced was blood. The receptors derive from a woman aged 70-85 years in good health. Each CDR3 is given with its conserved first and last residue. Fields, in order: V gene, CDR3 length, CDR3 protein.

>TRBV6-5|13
CASSSLGEAGYTF
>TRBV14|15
CASSLGGLYQETQYF
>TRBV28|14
CASSWQGTGNTIYF
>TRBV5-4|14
CASTRTGGFNEQFF
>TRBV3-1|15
CASSQGSGGNRPQHF
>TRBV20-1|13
CSATTFSSYEQYF
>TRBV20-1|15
CSARDFRSVENTQYF
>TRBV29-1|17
CSVGRGPSGRGKETQYF
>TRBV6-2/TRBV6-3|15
CASRSGGGRAYEQFF
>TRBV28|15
CASSSRAGGSNEQFF
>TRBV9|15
CASSVVDRGVSPLHF
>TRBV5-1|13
CASKAPSGKTQYF
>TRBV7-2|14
CASRPDWSSYEQYF
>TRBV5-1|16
CASSLGDLPAKNIQYF
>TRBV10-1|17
CASSGPLTSGRANEQFF
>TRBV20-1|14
CSAWTSGTYNEQFF
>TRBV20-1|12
CSAHSSNQPQHF
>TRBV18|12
CASSLPEGGYTF
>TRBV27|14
CASSPFSYNSPLHF
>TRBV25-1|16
CASSAEPGTVTDTQYF
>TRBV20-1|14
CSARDVLAAYEQYF
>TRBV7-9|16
CASSSSAAKAKNIQYF
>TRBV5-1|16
CASSPGLGSANYGYTF
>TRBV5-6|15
CASSMDRVGTDTQYF
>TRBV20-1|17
CSTGLEVGRSHTDTQYF
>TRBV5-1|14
CASSLRGGADEQYF
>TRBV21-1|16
CASSKSNRGLYNEQFF
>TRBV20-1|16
CSATGLAGISTDTQYF
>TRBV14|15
CASSQDRRQSYEQYF
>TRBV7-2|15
CASSRGGTSGDEQFF
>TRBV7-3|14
CASSLYGGENEQFF
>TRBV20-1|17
CSARDEARTSRTNEQFF
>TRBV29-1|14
CTIARGSSTDTQYF
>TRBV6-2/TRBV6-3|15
CASRMAGGRANEQFF
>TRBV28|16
CASSKQGLFYNSPLHF
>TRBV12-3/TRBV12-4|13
CASSTTRNTEAFF
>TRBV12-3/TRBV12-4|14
CASSMMGPLRTQYF
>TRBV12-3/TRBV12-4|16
CASGERGGLYTNEQFF
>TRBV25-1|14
CASSRPGGLGEQYF
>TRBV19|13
CASSIRTGYEQYF
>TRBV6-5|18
CASSYSSFGTGDLDEQFF
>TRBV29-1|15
CSAGRRGQGGGEQFF
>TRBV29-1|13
CSVAQGMGYGYTF